This TCR beta chain was obtained from a study of cytomegalovirus exposure and HLA in healthy donors. In germline, CDR1 is LGHNA, CDR2 YNFKEQ. The CDR3 consists of 18 residues. V trimming: 4 bases; J trimming: 9 bases; junction bases outside the gene matches: 14. This table comes from immunoSEQ multiplex PCR, and its TCRdb copy is limited to in-frame clones, with some not included. The sample holds 150,000 or so clones, 80% to 90% seen once. What was sequenced was PBMCs. The chain carries TRBV4-2 and TRBJ2-1; the match to TRBD2 covers 14 bases. The TCR sequence derives from a man in his late teens or twenties in good health and CMV-seropositive. In nucleotides, the CDR3 is TGTGCCAGCAGCCCATCAATCAGGGGACTAGCGGGAGAGACTGAGCAGTTCTTC. Translating it yields CASSPSIRGLAGETEQFF.